This TCR beta chain was found in a study of T cells after yellow fever vaccination. Germline assignment: CDR1 SGHRS and CDR2 YFSETQ. CDR3 length: 16 amino acids. Trimming cost V 4 bases and J 1 base; bases outside gene matches: 9. In this sample, this clonotype turned up many times. The antigen is undetermined. Whole-study results and caveats: One caveat is that FACS-sorted repertoires could contain abundant clonotypes contaminating from the bulk population. Few clonotypes appeared in both CD4 and CD8 compartments.

A 5'RACE template-switching step, the method used to make TCR cDNA, added a universal primer site and UMIs. A single record per CDR3 protein comes from TCRdb applying MiXCR to the 5' RACE reads. The table records a few hundred thousand distinct CDR3 sequences, 4.1% of them present only once. The receptor comes from a young man who received the YFV17D yellow fever vaccine. The material sequenced was PBMCs, taken 5 days after the yellow fever booster vaccination. The chain is built from TRBV5-1 and TRBJ2-3; 7 bases map to TRBD2. The CDR3 is CASSLTSAGRTDTQYF. CDR3 coding DNA: TGCGCCAGCAGCCTCACCTCAGCGGGGCGCACAGATACGCAGTATTTT.